One sample yielded the 18 T cell receptor beta chains listed below, sequenced in a study of shared clonotypes between healthy human individuals. Here immunoSEQ multiplex PCR was the method, and the copy in TCRdb shows in-frame clones only, minus some. The table includes just over 2,000,000 clones, 85% to 95% detected once. The sample taken for sequencing was naive CD4+ T cells sorted from blood. Subset: CD45RA+ positively selected. Receptor source: a man between 18 and 29 years old in good health.

The chain employs TRBV11-3 and TRBJ2-2, with 7 bases aligning to TRBD1. CDR1 and CDR2 from the germline V gene are SGHNT and YENEEA. The CDR3 runs 16 residues. After removal of 5 bases from V and 1 base from J, the junction contained 7 bases not matched to a gene. CDR3 in DNA: TGTGCCAGCAGCATGTCCGGGACAGTGAACACCGGGGAGCTGTTTTTT. Translated: CASSMSGTVNTGELFF.

In DNA, the CDR3 is TGTGCCATCAGTGCACTAGCGGGGGCCTCCTACGAGCAGTACTTC. Translated, it gives CAISALAGASYEQYF. The gene calls are TRBV10-3 and TRBJ2-7; 11 nucleotides agree with TRBD2. In germline, CDR1 is ENHRY, CDR2 SYGVKD. This CDR3 is 15 amino acids long. With 4 bases clipped from V and 0 bases from J, the junction kept 2 bases outside the gene matches.

This clone showed up just a few times. The chain couples TRBV19 to TRBJ1-2; 7 bases are shared with TRBD1. Losses at the gene ends were 6 bases for V and 4 bases for J; bases not matched to a gene: 11. The CDR3 totals 15 residues. From germline, CDR1 is LNHDA and CDR2 SQIVND (reference sequence). CDR3 sequence reads: CASSRTGDAGYGYTF. The CDR3 DNA follows: TGTGCCAGTAGCCGGACAGGCGACGCTGGCTATGGCTACACCTTC. Together with reference TRBV19 and TRBJ1-2, the CDR3 gives the full variable domain: DGGITQSPKYLFRKEGQNVTLSCEQNLNHDAMYWYRQDPGQGLRLIYYSQIVNDFQKGDIAEGYSVSREKKESFPLTVTSAQKNPTAFYLCASSRTGDAGYGYTFGSGTRLTVV.

As concerns this clone: This same CDR3 is encoded by further DNA sequences in the sample. CDR3 nucleotide sequence: TGTGCCAGCAGTGACTCTGGGAATTCACCCCTCCACTTT. This codes for CASSDSGNSPLHF. V gene TRBV6-4 combines with J gene TRBJ1-6; no clear D. The CDR3 totals 13 residues. Per germline, CDR1 MRHNA and CDR2 SNTAGT. V lost 0 bases to trimming and J lost 7 bases, with 4 bases between them.

The genes are TRBV5-1 and TRBJ2-1; D gene ambiguous. CDR1 SGHRS and CDR2 YFSETQ come from the germline V gene. This CDR3 is 12 amino acids long. V lost 1 base and J 6 bases, leaving 5 bases between the germline ends. This CDR3 is CASSLYSNEQFF. The CDR3, as DNA: TGCGCCAGCAGCTTGTATTCCAATGAGCAGTTCTTC. Combining the CDR3 with reference TRBV5-1 and TRBJ2-1 gives the whole variable domain KAGVTQTPRYLIKTRGQQVTLSCSPISGHRSVSWYQQTPGQGLQFLFEYFSETQRNKGNFPGRFSGRQFSNSRSEMNVSTLELGDSALYLCASSLYSNEQFFGPGTRLTVL.

The chain has TRBV7-2 and TRBJ2-7; tentative D call: TRBD1 (7 bases). The CDR3 runs 17 residues. With 0 bases removed from V and 6 bases from J, the gap between germline ends came to 21 bases. From germline, CDR1 is SGHTA and CDR2 FQGNSA. Here the CDR3 DNA reads TGTGCCAGCAGCTTAGCGAGTCTCGGCGGGACAGCCTCCGAGCAGTACTTC. Its protein is CASSLASLGGTASEQYF.

This chain uses TRBV5-1 with TRBJ2-4, with 11 bases lining up with TRBD1. Per germline, CDR1 SGHRS and CDR2 YFSETQ. The CDR3 has 16 residues. V shed 4 bases and J 6 bases; nucleotides not matched to a gene: 9. The CDR3 loop is CASSLWTGGEGNIQYF. The CDR3 DNA is TGCGCCAGCAGCCTCTGGACAGGGGGCGAGGGAAACATTCAGTACTTC.

The chain is built from TRBV6-5 and TRBJ2-3, with D unclear. The CDR3 contains 15 residues. Between the trimmed V and J ends, which lost 2 bases and 2 bases, there was a span of 11 bases. Looked up from germline, CDR1 is MNHEY and CDR2 is SVGAGI. The CDR3 protein is CASSYPPPYTDTQYF. The CDR3, as DNA: TGTGCCAGCAGTTACCCGCCGCCTTACACAGATACGCAGTATTTT.

V usage is TRBV7-9 and J usage is TRBJ1-2, with D perhaps TRBD1 (6 bases). CDR3 length equals 14 residues. V was trimmed by 4 bases and J by 3 bases, leaving 12 bases between them. Germline V gives CDR1 SEHNR, CDR2 FQNEAQ (reference sequence). CDR3 sequence reads: CASSSQGSYYGYTF. The DNA of the CDR3 is TGTGCCAGCAGCTCACAGGGTTCGTACTATGGCTACACCTTC.

CDR3 sequence reads: CASGSRGGSRTYEQYF. In nucleotides, the CDR3 is TGTGCCAGCGGCTCCCGTGGGGGGTCAAGGACCTACGAGCAGTACTTC. The V gene is TRBV27, the J gene TRBJ2-7, with D tentatively TRBD2 (6 bases). With 8 bases removed from V and 2 bases from J, the gap between germline ends came to 22 bases. Germline CDR1 reads MNHEY; CDR2 reads SMNVEV (reference sequence). This CDR3 comprises 16 residues.

The chain recombines TRBV13 with TRBJ1-6, with 7 bases lining up with TRBD1. Germline CDR1 is PRHDT and CDR2 is FYEKMQ (reference sequence). This CDR3 spans 14 amino acids. With 6 bases clipped from V and 7 bases from J, the junction kept 6 bases outside the gene matches. CDR3 DNA sequence: TGTGCCAGCAGTCCAGGGGGAGGCAATTCACCCCTCCACTTT. It is translated as CASSPGGGNSPLHF. Combining the CDR3 with reference TRBV13 and TRBJ1-6 gives the whole variable domain AAGVIQSPRHLIKEKRETATLKCYPIPRHDTVYWYQQGPGQDPQFLISFYEKMQSDKGSIPDRFSAQQFSDYHSELNMSSLELGDSALYFCASSPGGGNSPLHFGNGTRLTVT.

Only one count was recorded for this clone. Here the CDR3 reads CASSYGTGSGSPLHF. The DNA for the CDR3 is TGTGCCAGCAGTTACGGGACAGGGTCCGGGTCACCCCTCCACTTT. The chain employs TRBV6-6 and TRBJ1-6, with 9 nucleotides matching TRBD1. The CDR3 loop spans 15 amino acids. Unmatched junction bases numbered 6, after V lost 2 bases and J lost 10 bases. Germline CDR1 MNHNY, CDR2 SVGAGI (reference sequence).

The J gene is TRBJ1-5, the V gene TRBV7-2; D is uncertain. The germline CDR1 and CDR2 sequences are SGHTA and FQGNSA. CDR3 size: 15 residues. V shed 1 base and J shed 8 bases, with 15 bases lying between them. CDR3 sequence: CASSLGPVRGEPQHF. CDR3 DNA sequence: TGTGCCAGCAGCTTAGGTCCAGTACGGGGAGAGCCCCAGCATTTT.

This clone was seen once. The V and J genes are TRBV5-1 and TRBJ2-5, with 11 nucleotides matching TRBD2. J gave up 5 bases and V 4 bases, and 4 bases lay outside the gene matches. Germline V CDR1 and CDR2: SGHRS, YFSETQ. This CDR3 is built from 14 residues. CDR3 in amino acids: CASSDTSGGETQYF. CDR3 DNA sequence: TGCGCCAGCAGCGATACTAGCGGGGGTGAGACCCAGTACTTC.

CDR3 region: CAISELRTSGGRDEQFF. As DNA, the CDR3 is TGTGCCATCAGTGAGTTGCGGACTAGCGGGGGAAGGGATGAGCAGTTCTTC. The chain recombines TRBV10-3 with TRBJ2-1, with 13 bases that match TRBD2. The germline CDR1 and CDR2 sequences are ENHRY and SYGVKD. CDR3 length equals 17 residues. Trimming at V came to 1 base and at J to 8 bases, leaving 8 bases not matched to a gene.

The gene calls are TRBV2 and TRBJ2-1; possibly TRBD1 for D (6 bases). The CDR3 contains 14 residues. Germline V gene lookup returns CDR1 SNHLY and CDR2 FYNNEI. With 5 bases removed from V and 2 bases from J, the gap between germline ends came to 10 bases. CDR3 DNA: TGTGCCAGCAGTTCCAGGGGCCCCTACAATGAGCAGTTCTTC. The encoded protein is CASSSRGPYNEQFF.

The CDR3 bases are TGTGCCAGCAGGGGACAGGGCGCGGAGGATGGCTACACCTTC. This sequence encodes CASRGQGAEDGYTF. The chain has TRBV6-1 and TRBJ1-2; 9 positions match TRBD1. CDR1 MNHNS and CDR2 SASEGT come from the germline V gene. The J segment lost 6 bases and the V segment lost 6 bases, leaving 8 bases of the junction unmatched. The CDR3 covers 14 residues.

J is TRBJ2-2 and V is TRBV7-2; 8 bases map to TRBD1. Germline V gene data show CDR1 as SGHTA and CDR2 as FQGNSA. The CDR3 sequence is 17 residues long. Trimming at V came to 4 bases and at J to 6 bases, leaving 13 bases not matched to a gene. Here the CDR3 reads CASSSGPGQGFPGELFF. CDR3 sequence (DNA): TGTGCCAGCAGCTCGGGTCCCGGACAGGGATTCCCCGGGGAGCTGTTTTTT.